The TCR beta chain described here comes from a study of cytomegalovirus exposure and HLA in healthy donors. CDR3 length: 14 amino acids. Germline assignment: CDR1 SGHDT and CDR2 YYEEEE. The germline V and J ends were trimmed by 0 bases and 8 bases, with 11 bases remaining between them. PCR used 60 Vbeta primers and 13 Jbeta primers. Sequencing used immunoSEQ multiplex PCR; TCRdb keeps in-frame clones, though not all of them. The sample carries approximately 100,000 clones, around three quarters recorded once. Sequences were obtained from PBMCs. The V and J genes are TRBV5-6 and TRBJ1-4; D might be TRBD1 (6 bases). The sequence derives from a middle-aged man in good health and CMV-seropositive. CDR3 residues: CASSLGQRGEKLFF. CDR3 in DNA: TGTGCCAGCAGCTTGGGACAGAGGGGGGAAAAACTGTTTTTT. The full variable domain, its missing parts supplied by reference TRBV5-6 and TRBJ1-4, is DAGVTQSPTHLIKTRGQQVTLRCSPKSGHDTVSWYQQALGQGPQFIFQYYEEEERQRGNFPDRFSGHQFPNYSSELNVNALLLGDSALYLCASSLGQRGEKLFFGSGTQLSVL.